These 9 T cell receptor beta chains share one sample of origin, sequenced in a study of cytomegalovirus exposure and HLA in healthy donors. The data were produced by immunoSEQ multiplex PCR, yet TCRdb's version contains in-frame clones alone and is incomplete. The profile shows about 330,000 clones, approximately 90% of them singletons. The specimen sequenced was PBMCs. The receptors derive from a woman in her 30s in good health and CMV-seropositive.

Regarding this clone: Other nucleotide sequences from this sample produce the same CDR3. This chain joins TRBV9 and TRBJ2-7, with a possible D match to TRBD1 (6 bases). The germline V gene has CDR1 SGDLS and CDR2 YYNGEE. Deletions cut 1 base from V and 0 bases from J, with 8 bases between. This CDR3 is 14 amino acids long. CDR3: CASSVTGSSYEQYF. DNA of the CDR3: TGTGCCAGCAGCGTAACAGGGAGCTCCTACGAGCAGTACTTC.

V gene TRBV30 combines with J gene TRBJ1-1; D remains unclear. There are 14 residues in the CDR3. Germline V gene lookup returns CDR1 GTSNPN and CDR2 SVGIG (reference sequence). The V end lost 3 bases, the J end lost 4 bases, and 15 bases lay between the germline ends. The CDR3 region is CAWRRWGGGTEAFF. The CDR3 region has the DNA TGTGCCTGGAGAAGGTGGGGTGGTGGCACTGAAGCTTTCTTT. Complete variable domain (other parts from reference TRBV30 and TRBJ1-1): SQTIHQWPATLVQPVGSPLSLECTVEGTSNPNLYWYRQAAGRGLQLLFYSVGIGQISSEVPQNLSASRPQDRQFILSSKKLLLSDSGFYLCAWRRWGGGTEAFFGQGTRLTVV.

The chain employs TRBV11-3 and TRBJ2-7, with D perhaps matching TRBD1 or TRBD2 (5 bases each). With 5 bases removed from V and 3 bases from J, the gap between germline ends came to 14 bases. Germline V lookup: CDR1 SGHNT, CDR2 YENEEA. The CDR3 sequence is 14 residues long. CDR3 loop: CASSARSGSYEQYF. In DNA form, the CDR3 reads TGTGCCAGCAGCGCCCGTTCAGGGAGCTACGAGCAGTACTTC.

The CDR3: CALGTDRWEQYF. The DNA of the CDR3 is TGTGCCCTCGGGACAGACCGTTGGGAGCAGTACTTC. This chain uses TRBV30 with TRBJ2-7; 7 bases map to TRBD1. CDR1 GTSNPN and CDR2 SVGIG come from the germline V gene (reference sequence). V was clipped by 8 bases and J by 7 bases; unmatched bases: 11. The CDR3 is 12 amino acids.

CDR3 loop: CASSPSGSYGYTF. CDR3 coding DNA: TGTGCCAGCAGCCCCTCGGGGAGCTATGGCTACACCTTC. The V and J genes are TRBV7-3 and TRBJ1-2; D is ambiguous. The CDR3 runs to 13 residues. V was cut by 5 bases and J by 4 bases, with 11 bases left in between. Germline V CDR1 and CDR2: SGHTA, FQGTGA.

The chain combines TRBV4-3 with TRBJ2-2, with no clear D. The germline V gene encodes CDR1 LGHNA and CDR2 YSLEER. Trimming took 0 bases from V and 1 from J, leaving 6 bases between them. The CDR3 is 15 residues long. CDR3 sequence reads: CASSQDGLNTGELFF. The CDR3 region has the DNA TGCGCCAGCAGCCAAGATGGCTTGAACACCGGGGAGCTGTTTTTT.

The chain has TRBV29-1 and TRBJ1-1, with 7 bases fitting TRBD1. This CDR3 spans 14 amino acids. Germline V gene lookup returns CDR1 SQVTM and CDR2 ANQGSEA. With V trimmed by 5 bases and J by 4 bases, 10 bases remained unmatched. The chain's CDR3 is CSVQGTVVATEAFF. The CDR3 DNA sequence: TGCAGCGTTCAAGGGACAGTAGTCGCCACTGAAGCTTTCTTT.

V usage is TRBV7-9 and J usage is TRBJ2-1, with 7 bases that match TRBD1. J lost 0 bases, V lost 5 bases, and 7 bases had no gene match. The CDR3 contains 16 residues. Germline V gene data show CDR1 as SEHNR and CDR2 as FQNEAQ (reference sequence). The CDR3 DNA sequence: TGTGCCAGCAGCCCAGGGACAGCCACCTCCTACAATGAGCAGTTCTTC. Translating gives CASSPGTATSYNEQFF.

The V call is TRBV11-2, the J call TRBJ2-1; 7 nucleotides agree with TRBD1. From germline, CDR1 is SGHAT and CDR2 FQNNGV. The J segment lost 6 bases and the V segment lost 6 bases, leaving 11 bases of the junction unmatched. The CDR3 spans 15 residues. This CDR3 reads CASRTGQVFTNEQFF. Here the CDR3 DNA reads TGTGCCAGCAGAACTGGACAGGTCTTCACCAATGAGCAGTTCTTC.